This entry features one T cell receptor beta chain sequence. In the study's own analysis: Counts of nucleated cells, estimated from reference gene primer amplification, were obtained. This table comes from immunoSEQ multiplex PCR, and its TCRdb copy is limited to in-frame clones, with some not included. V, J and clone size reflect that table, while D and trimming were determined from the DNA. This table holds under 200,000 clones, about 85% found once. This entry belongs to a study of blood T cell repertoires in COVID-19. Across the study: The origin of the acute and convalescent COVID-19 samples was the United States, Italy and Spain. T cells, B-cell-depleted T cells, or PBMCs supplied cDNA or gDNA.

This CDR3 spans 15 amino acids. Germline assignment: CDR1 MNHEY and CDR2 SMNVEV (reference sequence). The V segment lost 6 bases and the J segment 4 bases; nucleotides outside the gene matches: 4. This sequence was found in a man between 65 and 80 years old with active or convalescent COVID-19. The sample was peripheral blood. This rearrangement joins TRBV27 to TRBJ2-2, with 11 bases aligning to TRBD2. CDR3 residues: CASSRSGGATGELFF. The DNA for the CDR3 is TGTGCCAGCAGCCGTAGCGGGGGGGCCACCGGGGAGCTGTTTTTT.